Listed here are 28 T cell receptor beta chains from one sample, sequenced in a study of T cell responses to AZD1222 COVID-19 vaccine. Method: immunoSEQ multiplex PCR; TCRdb's copy keeps in-frame clones and lacks some. The sample lists approximately 140,000 clones, 90% to 95% occurring once. The source was peripheral blood, collected on day 0 of AZD1222 vaccination. The origin of the receptors is an adult in good health.

This chain links TRBV5-1 with TRBJ1-2; no firm D call. The V end was cut by 0 bases, the J end by 4 bases, with 4 bases between. The germline CDR1 and CDR2 sequences are SGHRS and YFSETQ. The CDR3 covers 12 residues. The CDR3 bases are TGCGCCAGCAGCTTGGTGGGCTATGGCTACACCTTC. Amino acid sequence: CASSLVGYGYTF.

The chain combines TRBV7-9 with TRBJ1-3, with a weak D call TRBD1 (6 bases). CDR3 length equals 15 residues. Trimming took 5 bases from V and 4 from J, leaving 15 bases between them. Germline CDR1 reads SEHNR; CDR2 reads FQNEAQ (reference sequence). For the CDR3, the DNA is TGTGCCAGCAGCCCGAACAGGGAAGCCGGAAACACCATATATTTT. Its protein product is CASSPNREAGNTIYF. Full variable domain (missing parts from reference TRBV7-9 and TRBJ1-3): DTGVSQNPRHKITKRGQNVTFRCDPISEHNRLYWYRQTLGQGPEFLTYFQNEAQLEKSRLLSDRFSAERPKGSFSTLEIQRTEQGDSAMYLCASSPNREAGNTIYFGEGSWLTVV.

CDR3 region: CATSGGISTDTQYF. The CDR3 DNA is TGTGCCACCAGTGGGGGAATTAGCACAGATACGCAGTATTTT. The chain is built from TRBV24-1 and TRBJ2-3; D is uncertain. This CDR3 contains 14 residues. The germline CDR1 and CDR2 sequences are KGHDR and SFDVKD. Trimming removed 5 bases at V and 0 bases at J, with 8 bases between.

CDR3 amino acids: CASSYPVAGANVLTF. The DNA for the CDR3 is TGTGCCAGCAGCTATCCCGTCGCTGGGGCCAACGTCCTGACTTTC. This chain joins TRBV7-9 and TRBJ2-6; D uncertain. The CDR3 has 15 residues. V dropped 4 bases and J dropped 2 bases, with 9 bases sitting between them. Germline values: CDR1 SEHNR, CDR2 FQNEAQ (reference sequence).

The chain is built from TRBV19 and TRBJ1-1; D not certain. This CDR3 spans 13 amino acids. The germline V gene encodes CDR1 LNHDA and CDR2 SQIVND (reference sequence). Trimming removed 1 base from V and 6 bases from J, with 9 bases in between. The CDR3, as DNA: TGTGCCAGTAGTATAGTGGCTGGCGCTGAAGCTTTCTTT. It yields the protein CASSIVAGAEAFF.

A few counts support this clone. The chain links TRBV12-5 to TRBJ1-1, with D unclear. Germline CDR1 LGHNT, CDR2 FRNRAP. V dropped 0 bases and J dropped 4 bases, with 12 bases sitting between them. This CDR3 comprises 15 residues. DNA of the CDR3: TGTGCTAGTGGTTTGGTTGGTGGGGTGATCACTGAAGCTTTCTTT. Amino acid sequence: CASGLVGGVITEAFF. Full variable domain (remainder filled in from reference TRBV12-5 and TRBJ1-1): DARVTQTPRHKVTEMGQEVTMRCQPILGHNTVFWYRQTMMQGLELLAYFRNRAPLDDSGMPKDRFSAEMPDATLATLKIQPSEPRDSAVYFCASGLVGGVITEAFFGQGTRLTVV.

This sequence joins TRBV5-4 and TRBJ1-4, with D unclear. The CDR3 is 13 residues long. Trimming removed 4 bases at V and 5 bases at J, with 9 bases between. Per the germline V gene, CDR1 is SGHNT and CDR2 is YYREEE (reference sequence). The CDR3 is CASSRTGNEKLFF. As DNA, the CDR3 is TGTGCCAGCAGCCGTACTGGCAATGAAAAACTGTTTTTT.

To note about this clone: The junction and the germline gene differ at one end; a read error may be behind it. The sample carries other DNA sequences with the same CDR3. The rearrangement uses TRBV7-2 and TRBJ2-7, with D perhaps TRBD2 (8 bases). CDR3 length equals 14 residues. CDR1 is SGHTA and CDR2 is FQGNSA in the germline V gene. CDR3 amino acids: CASRDSGGKHEQYF. In DNA, the CDR3 is TGCGCCAGCCGGGACAGCGGGGGAAAACACGAGCAGTACTTC. Full variable domain (rest looked up from reference TRBV7-2 and TRBJ2-7): GAGVSQSPSNKVTEKGKDVELRCDPISGHTALYWYRQSLGQGLEFLIYFQGNSAPDKSGLPSDRFSAERTGGSVSTLTIQRTQQEDSAVYLCASRDSGGKHEQYFGPGTRLTVT.

This rearrangement joins TRBV3-1 (or the pseudogene TRBV3-2) to TRBJ1-5; TRBD1 is a possible D gene (5 bases). Deletions cut 3 bases from V and 6 bases from J, with 12 bases between. The CDR3 contains 14 residues. The V gene's germline CDR1 is LGHDT and CDR2 YNNKEL (reference sequence). The CDR3 nucleotides read TGTGCCAGCAGCCACAGGTCTGGGGGTCAGCCCCAGCATTTT. The encoded protein is CASSHRSGGQPQHF.

This clone was recorded only once. The V gene is TRBV11-2, the J gene TRBJ1-1, with D hard to call. The germline gives CDR1 SGHAT, CDR2 FQNNGV. This CDR3 is 14 amino acids long. Trimming cost V 8 bases and J 2 bases, with 15 bases left between them. The CDR3 spells CASGYLTGNTEAFF. CDR3 sequence (DNA): TGTGCCAGCGGGTACCTGACGGGTAACACTGAAGCTTTCTTT.

The chain combines TRBV12-3 or TRBV12-4 with TRBJ1-1; D not resolved. The CDR3 sequence is 12 residues long. Trimming shortened V by 2 bases and J by 7 bases, and 8 bases separated the two germline ends. In DNA, the CDR3 is TGTGCCAGCAGTTTATTGGCGTATGAAGCTTTCTTT. The encoded protein is CASSLLAYEAFF.

There are a few counts of this clone. The chain recombines TRBV6-5 with TRBJ1-1; D unclear. Trimming left V 3 bases short and J 3 bases short, with 11 bases between. The CDR3 consists of 14 residues. Germline CDR1 MNHEY, CDR2 SVGAGI. DNA of the CDR3: TGTGCCAGCAGTTATGGGGTGAGGCACACTGAAGCTTTCTTT. It codes for CASSYGVRHTEAFF.

This chain connects TRBV29-1 to TRBJ1-5; 7 nucleotides line up with TRBD1. V dropped 6 bases and J dropped 3; count of bases not matched to a gene: 8. Germline V lookup: CDR1 SQVTM, CDR2 ANQGSEA. The CDR3 has 14 residues. In DNA form, the CDR3 reads TGCAGCGTGAACTCCGGGACAGACAATCAGCCCCAGCATTTT. Protein: CSVNSGTDNQPQHF.

The gene calls are TRBV3-1 (or the pseudogene TRBV3-2) and TRBJ2-7, with D tentatively TRBD1 (5 bases). There are 15 residues in the CDR3. V was pared by 0 bases and J by 0 bases, with 9 bases between. In germline, CDR1 is LGHDT, CDR2 YNNKEL (reference sequence). The CDR3 spells CASSQDRVPSYEQYF. The CDR3, as DNA: TGTGCCAGCAGCCAAGACAGGGTCCCCTCCTACGAGCAGTACTTC.

The chain recombines TRBV19 with TRBJ1-5; unclear D gene. The CDR3 is 14 amino acids. V dropped 0 bases and J dropped 4 bases, with 7 bases sitting between them. Germline CDR1 and CDR2: LNHDA and SQIVND (reference sequence). CDR3 amino acids: CASSIESGNQPQHF. The CDR3, as DNA: TGTGCCAGTAGTATAGAGAGCGGGAATCAGCCCCAGCATTTT.

J is TRBJ2-6 and V is TRBV5-5, with D tentatively TRBD1 (5 bases). The V gene's germline CDR1 is SGHKS and CDR2 YYEKEE (reference sequence). There are 15 residues in the CDR3. Trimming shortened V by 5 bases and J by 0 bases, and 9 bases separated the two germline ends. Here the CDR3 reads CASRTGDSGANVLTF. The CDR3 bases are TGTGCCAGCAGAACAGGAGACTCTGGGGCCAACGTCCTGACTTTC.

The chain is built from TRBV19 and TRBJ2-1; 9 nucleotides match TRBD2. Trimming cost V 2 bases and J 6 bases; bases outside gene matches: 11. The CDR3 runs 17 residues. The germline V gene encodes CDR1 LNHDA and CDR2 SQIVND (reference sequence). CDR3 loop: CASSIRSSGKLVNEQFF. DNA for the CDR3: TGTGCCAGTAGTATAAGGTCTAGCGGGAAACTGGTCAATGAGCAGTTCTTC.

The gene calls are TRBV11-2 and TRBJ2-7; D is undetermined. CDR3 length: 10 residues. Germline CDR1 SGHAT, CDR2 FQNNGV. V dropped 5 bases and J dropped 4 bases, with 3 bases sitting between them. CDR3 bases: TGTGCCAGCAGCCGATACGAGCAGTACTTC. Residues: CASSRYEQYF.

The CDR3 protein is CASSPLLGLDTEAFF. CDR3 in DNA: TGTGCCAGCTCCCCTCTCCTTGGGCTGGACACTGAAGCTTTCTTT. The V call is TRBV18, the J call TRBJ1-1; D gene ambiguous. This CDR3 contains 15 residues. Looked up from germline, CDR1 is KGHSH and CDR2 is LQKENI. V shed 6 bases and J shed 3 bases, with 17 bases lying between them.

The chain combines TRBV28 with TRBJ1-2; no clear D. The germline gives CDR1 MDHEN, CDR2 SYDVKM. V lost 7 bases, J lost 4 bases, and 10 bases lay in between. The CDR3 sequence is 12 residues long. CDR3 residues: CASKTSAYGYTF. The CDR3 DNA is TGTGCCAGCAAGACGAGTGCCTATGGCTACACCTTC.

The chain carries TRBV5-5 and TRBJ1-2; D gene unclear. Germline loops: CDR1 SGHKS, CDR2 YYEKEE (reference sequence). The germline V and J ends were trimmed by 3 bases and 4 bases, with 10 bases remaining between them. CDR3 length: 13 residues. The CDR3 nucleotides are TGTGCCAGCAGCTGGGATCTTTCCTATGGCTACACCTTC. This translates into CASSWDLSYGYTF.

The genes are TRBV27 and TRBJ1-1, with a weak D call TRBD1 (6 bases). Germline CDR1 MNHEY, CDR2 SMNVEV (reference sequence). The CDR3 has 20 amino acids. With 5 bases removed from V and 0 bases from J, the gap between germline ends came to 28 bases. Written as DNA, the CDR3 is TGTGCCAGCAGTCCATCACCCCGCCGTGGAGGGGGGGCCCTGAACACTGAAGCTTTCTTT. Its translation is CASSPSPRRGGGALNTEAFF.

This chain uses TRBV23-1 with TRBJ1-5; D ambiguous. TRBV23-1 is given ORF status, its function remaining uncertain. The CDR3 is made up of 15 amino acids. Trimming took 1 base from V and 2 from J, leaving 9 bases between them. CDR3 nucleotides: TGCGCCAGCAGTCAATTGCCATGGGGCAATCAGCCCCAGCATTTT. Protein product: CASSQLPWGNQPQHF.

This sequence joins TRBV5-8 and TRBJ1-1; D uncertain. Germline loops: CDR1 SGHTS, CDR2 YDEGEE. The CDR3 has 13 residues. V shed 1 base and J shed 1 base, with 5 bases lying between them. CDR3 protein: CASSLMRNTEAFF. As DNA, the CDR3 is TGTGCCAGCAGCTTGATGAGGAACACTGAAGCTTTCTTT.

This chain uses TRBV14 with TRBJ2-7; no definite D call. Germline values: CDR1 SGHDN, CDR2 FVKESK. This CDR3 is 13 amino acids long. V was trimmed by 7 bases and J by 1 base, leaving 11 bases between them. CDR3 nucleotides: TGTGCCAGCAAAAAAGCGTCTTCCTACGAGCAGTACTTC. Protein: CASKKASSYEQYF. The variable domain in full, with the rest retrieved from reference TRBV14 and TRBJ2-7, is EAGVTQFPSHSVIEKGQTVTLRCDPISGHDNLYWYRRVMGKEIKFLLHFVKESKQDESGMPNNRFLAERTGGTYSTLKVQPAELEDSGVYFCASKKASSYEQYFGPGTRLTVT.

The chain couples TRBV19 to TRBJ1-1; D possibly corresponds to TRBD1 (5 bases). Looked up from germline, CDR1 is LNHDA and CDR2 is SQIVND (reference sequence). The CDR3 runs to 13 residues. V lost 8 bases, J lost 3 bases, and 13 bases lay in between. The CDR3 spells CASPGTGHTEAFF. The CDR3 DNA sequence: TGTGCCAGTCCCGGGACGGGGCACACTGAAGCTTTCTTT.

V is TRBV2 and J is TRBJ2-2; either TRBD1 or TRBD2 may supply D (7 bases each). The germline CDR1 and CDR2 sequences are SNHLY and FYNNEI. CDR3 length: 15 amino acids. Trimming shortened V by 7 bases and J by 0 bases, and 12 bases separated the two germline ends. The CDR3 DNA reads as TGTGCCAGCAACGGGGGGACAGCGAACACCGGGGAGCTGTTTTTT. It specifies CASNGGTANTGELFF.

For the CDR3, the DNA is TGTGCCAGCAGCTTGGCCGGGTCAGGGGGCACCTATGGCTACACCTTC. This encodes CASSLAGSGGTYGYTF. The chain combines TRBV5-8 with TRBJ1-2, with 8 bases identical to TRBD1. The germline gives CDR1 SGHTS, CDR2 YDEGEE. V lost 0 bases, J lost 4 bases, and 8 bases stayed unmatched. This CDR3 is 16 amino acids long.